This T cell receptor (beta chain) comes out of a study of vaccination effects on CD4 cells after COVID-19. About the research overall: All participants had two doses of either the BNT162b2 or mRNA-1273 vaccine. Overall study findings and caveats: The study had few convalescent patients and no early post-infection timepoints.

CDR3 length: 13 amino acids. Germline-derived CDR1 and CDR2 are KGHSH and LQKENI. Trimming left V 2 bases short and J 0 bases short, with 4 bases between. With respect to this clone: Its antigen is not known.

Researchers isolated CD4+ T cells once approximately ten days of culture had elapsed. Testing of the vaccine recipients showed negative nucleocapsid antibodies and no prior SARS-CoV-2 infection. Half-medium changes using IL-2 medium occurred on days 3 and 7. Libraries were prepared by immunoSEQ multiplex PCR; TCRdb keeps only in-frame clonotypes and omits some of them. Altogether about 38,000 clones are present, around 76% being singletons, with the ten largest covering less than 3.5%. The sample here was CD4+ T cells from PBMCs cultured without peptide, taken before COVID-19 vaccination. The chain employs TRBV18 and TRBJ1-1; D uncertain. The sequence derives from a human donor who received a COVID-19 vaccine. CDR3 sequence: CASSPSVNTEAFF. The CDR3 DNA sequence: TGTGCCAGCTCACCATCGGTGAACACTGAAGCTTTCTTT.